Presented here are 16 T cell receptor beta chains from one specimen sequenced in a study of shared clonotypes between healthy human individuals. Clones were read by immunoSEQ multiplex PCR, and TCRdb kept only the in-frame ones, dropping some. The sample includes 2 million to 3 million clones, over 85% of them seen just once. The sample comprised naive CD4+ T cells from PBMCs. The subset denotes: CD45RA+ positively selected. Receptors originate from a man between 18 and 29 years old in good health. Some clones in this sample may be carry-over from other donors' samples.

As concerns this clone: Additional DNA sequences in this sample encode the identical CDR3. The V call is TRBV5-1, the J call TRBJ2-7, with D perhaps being TRBD1 or TRBD2 (5 bases each). The V end lost 1 base, the J end lost 2 bases, and 13 bases lay between the germline ends. The germline V gene encodes CDR1 SGHRS and CDR2 YFSETQ. CDR3 size: 15 residues. The CDR3 here is CASSLSRDPTYEQYF. CDR3 DNA: TGCGCCAGCAGCTTGTCCCGGGACCCCACCTACGAGCAGTACTTC.

The CDR3 DNA sequence: TGTGCCAGCAGCTTAGATGGACAGGGCTATCAGCCCCAGCATTTT. Protein: CASSLDGQGYQPQHF. The chain combines TRBV5-5 with TRBJ1-5; 8 bases agree with TRBD1. Germline CDR1 reads SGHKS; CDR2 reads YYEKEE (reference sequence). The CDR3 totals 15 residues. With V trimmed by 2 bases and J by 5 bases, 6 bases remained unmatched.

The chain carries TRBV4-2 and TRBJ2-1; 12 nucleotides line up with TRBD1. The V segment lost 3 bases and the J segment 9 bases; nucleotides outside the gene matches: 6. In germline, CDR1 is LGHNA, CDR2 YNFKEQ. This CDR3 has 15 residues. The CDR3 DNA follows: TGTGCCAGCAGCCAGACCGGGACAGGGGGCACTGAGCAGTTCTTC. This gives the protein CASSQTGTGGTEQFF.

The rearrangement joins TRBV5-1 to TRBJ2-2, with TRBD1 as a possible D gene (6 bases). The CDR3 is 17 residues long. V shed 4 bases and J shed 4 bases, with 20 bases lying between them. Germline-derived CDR1 and CDR2 are SGHRS and YFSETQ. The CDR3 sequence: CASSPQVGTIPTGELFF. Here the CDR3 DNA reads TGCGCCAGCAGCCCCCAGGTGGGGACAATTCCCACCGGGGAGCTGTTTTTT.

The CDR3 sequence: CASSLNRDNTIYF. The CDR3 DNA reads TGTGCCAGCAGCTTAAACAGGGACAACACCATATATTTT. This chain connects TRBV7-3 to TRBJ1-3, with a possible D match to TRBD1 (6 bases). V lost 1 base to trimming and J lost 7 bases, with 8 bases between them. CDR3 length: 13 residues. Germline lookup yields CDR1 SGHTA and CDR2 FQGTGA.

J is TRBJ2-3 and V is TRBV29-1; TRBD2 agrees at 8 bases. Germline CDR1 is SQVTM and CDR2 is ANQGSEA. V gave up 0 bases and J gave up 2 bases; unmatched junction bases: 13. CDR3 size: 18 residues. In nucleotides, the CDR3 is TGCAGCGTTGAAGATCCGGGCCGGGAGGGCGGCCCCACAGATACGCAGTATTTT. It encodes CSVEDPGREGGPTDTQYF.

The V gene is TRBV29-1, the J gene TRBJ2-3; D tentatively fits TRBD1 or TRBD2 (5 bases each). Germline V gives CDR1 SQVTM, CDR2 ANQGSEA. Between the trimmed V and J ends, which lost 6 bases and 0 bases, there was a span of 13 bases. CDR3 length: 14 amino acids. For the CDR3, the DNA is TGCAGCGTGGTGGTGGGGGTAAGCACAGATACGCAGTATTTT. It is translated as CSVVVGVSTDTQYF.

V is TRBV7-2 and J is TRBJ1-1; D remains unclear. In germline, CDR1 is SGHTA, CDR2 FQGNSA. The V end lost 1 base, the J end lost 1 base, and 10 bases lay between the germline ends. The CDR3 is 15 residues long. CDR3 DNA sequence: TGTGCCAGCAGCTTAGTTGGGCCGGGGAACACTGAAGCTTTCTTT. It is translated as CASSLVGPGNTEAFF.

The V gene is TRBV27, the J gene TRBJ2-2, with D hard to call. The CDR3 is 12 residues long. V shed 5 bases and J shed 3 bases, with 4 bases lying between them. From germline, CDR1 is MNHEY and CDR2 SMNVEV (reference sequence). In nucleotides, the CDR3 is TGTGCCAGCAGTCAATACACCGGGGAGCTGTTTTTT. Encoded protein: CASSQYTGELFF.

The chain recombines TRBV5-6 with TRBJ1-4, with TRBD1 matching over 8 bases. Germline assignment: CDR1 SGHDT and CDR2 YYEEEE. The CDR3 sequence is 15 residues long. J was trimmed by 8 bases and V by 0 bases; bases with no gene match: 6. The CDR3 region has the DNA TGTGCCAGCAGCTTGGGTGGGACAGGTCCCGAAAAACTGTTTTTT. This gives the protein CASSLGGTGPEKLFF.

The chain recombines TRBV28 with TRBJ2-7, with 8 bases matching TRBD1. The CDR3 is 15 amino acids. The ends lost 6 bases at V and 3 bases at J; junction bases unmatched: 10. The V gene's germline CDR1 is MDHEN and CDR2 SYDVKM. DNA for the CDR3: TGTGCCAGCAGGGAACGACAGGGGCTTTTCTACGAGCAGTACTTC. It specifies CASRERQGLFYEQYF.

CDR3 nucleotide sequence: TGTGCCAGCAGTTCAGGCGGGGGCGGCACAGATACGCAGTATTTT. Its translation is CASSSGGGGTDTQYF. The rearrangement uses TRBV9 and TRBJ2-3; tentative D call: TRBD2 (7 bases). Germline V gene lookup returns CDR1 SGDLS and CDR2 YYNGEE. The CDR3 is made up of 15 amino acids. V was clipped by 5 bases and J by 1 base, with 14 bases between them.

This chain joins TRBV5-1 and TRBJ2-3, with D perhaps matching TRBD1 or TRBD2 (5 bases each). The germline CDR1 and CDR2 sequences are SGHRS and YFSETQ. This CDR3 has 13 amino acids. Trimming took 2 bases from V and 6 from J, leaving 10 bases between them. CDR3 DNA sequence: TGCGCCAGCAGCTTAAACCGGGACGATACGCAGTATTTT. It specifies CASSLNRDDTQYF.

The chain joins TRBV15 to TRBJ2-3; the D gene is possibly TRBD2 (5 bases). The CDR3 has 19 amino acids. V was shortened by 2 bases and J by 4 bases, with 25 bases between the two germline ends. Germline V gene sequence: CDR1 LNHNV, CDR2 YYDKDF (reference sequence). CDR3 in amino acids: CATSRNDYRTLGASDTQYF. The CDR3, as DNA: TGTGCCACCAGCAGAAATGATTACCGGACTCTAGGCGCTTCAGATACGCAGTATTTT.

The V call is TRBV4-1, the J call TRBJ2-5, with TRBD2 identical over 9 bases. The CDR3 runs to 19 residues. Trimming at V came to 0 bases and at J to 2 bases, leaving 13 bases not matched to a gene. Per the germline V gene, CDR1 is MGHRA and CDR2 is YSYEKL. DNA for the CDR3: TGCGCCAGCAGCCAAGATCTTATAAGAACTAGCGGGCATCAAGAGACCCAGTACTTC. It is translated as CASSQDLIRTSGHQETQYF.

A note on this clone: This specimen includes other DNA sequences encoding the same CDR3. V is TRBV28 and J is TRBJ2-2; 9 nucleotides line up with TRBD1. This CDR3 is 15 amino acids long. Germline CDR1 MDHEN, CDR2 SYDVKM. V dropped 5 bases and J dropped 5; count of bases not matched to a gene: 6. CDR3 region: CASSLNRGRTGELFF. CDR3 coding DNA: TGTGCCAGCAGTCTCAACAGGGGGCGTACCGGGGAGCTGTTTTTT.